This T cell receptor beta chain was observed in a study of blood T cell repertoires in COVID-19. The protocol was immunoSEQ multiplex PCR, while the TCRdb copy is restricted to in-frame clones and leaves out a portion. The repertoire has 120,000 or so clones, about 86% of them found once; the top ten carry about a sixth. The sample taken for sequencing was peripheral blood. The TCR was taken from a woman between 45 and 60 years old with acute or convalescent COVID-19.

CDR3 in amino acids: CATSDLGQKATNTGELFF. The CDR3, as DNA: TGTGCCACCAGTGATTTGGGGCAGAAGGCGACGAACACCGGGGAGCTGTTTTTT. V usage is TRBV24-1 and J usage is TRBJ2-2; the D is unclear. The germline CDR1 and CDR2 sequences are KGHDR and SFDVKD. The CDR3 totals 18 residues. V gave up 0 bases and J gave up 0 bases, with 13 bases separating them.